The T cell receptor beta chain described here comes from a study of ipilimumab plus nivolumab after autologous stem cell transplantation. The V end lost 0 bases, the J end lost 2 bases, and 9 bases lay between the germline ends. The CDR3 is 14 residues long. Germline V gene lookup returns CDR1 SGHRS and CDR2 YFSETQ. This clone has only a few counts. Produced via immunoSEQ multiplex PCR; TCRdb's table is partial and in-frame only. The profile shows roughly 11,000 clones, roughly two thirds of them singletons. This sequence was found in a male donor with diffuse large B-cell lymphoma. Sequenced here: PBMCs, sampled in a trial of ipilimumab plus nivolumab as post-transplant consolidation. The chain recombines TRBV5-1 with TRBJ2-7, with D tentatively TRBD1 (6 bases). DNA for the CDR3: TGCGCCAGCAGCTTGGCCAGGGGCACCTACGAGCAGTACTTC. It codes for CASSLARGTYEQYF.